This T cell receptor (beta chain) was captured by sequencing in a study of blood T cells in healthy people across ages. Donors gave about 10 milliliters of peripheral blood apiece. Study results and limitations: Investigators viewed diversity estimates from one million T cells as underestimates, the study reported. Per million T cells, the diversity of TCR beta decreased roughly linearly as age advanced. TCR beta diversity correlated strongly with naive T cell percentage.

Sample-barcoded 5' priming and a J-beta primer mix drove a second PCR of roughly 6 to 12 cycles. A single record per CDR3 protein comes from TCRdb applying MiXCR to the 5' RACE reads. The data hold approximately 850,000 distinct CDR3 sequences, with around 42% observed a single time. In its sample, this clonotype was seen a few times. What it binds is not known. The sequence was collected from a man aged 55 to 69 in good health. The sequenced sample was blood.

CDR3 loop: CASRDTGLAGYEQYF. Written as DNA, the CDR3 is TGTGCCAGCAGAGACACCGGACTAGCGGGCTACGAGCAGTACTTC. V and J are TRBV6-2 or TRBV6-3 and TRBJ2-7, with 11 positions matching TRBD2. The CDR3 covers 15 residues. The germline V gene has CDR1 MNHEY and CDR2 SVGEGT. Germline trimming cut 6 bases from V and 3 bases from J; bases unmatched to any gene: 7.